These 13 T cell receptor beta chains originate from one sample sequenced in a study of cytomegalovirus exposure and HLA in healthy donors (TCRdb year 2017). Libraries were built with the immunoSEQ multiplex PCR assay. The multiplex PCR relied on a mix of 60 forward primers for TCR Vbeta segments and 13 reverse primers for TCR Jbeta segments. TCRdb took over this immuneACCESS table, retaining in-frame rearrangements with V and J assigned. Such tables are incomplete; in checked studies, under half of the missing clones stem from an unresolved V gene, and the remainder is unexplained. Recorded for this sample are 70,000 to 90,000 clones; more than 60% of them occurred a single time. Clones ranked in the top ten supply roughly an eighth of the sample. The specimen was PBMCs. The receptor source for this set is a male donor in good health and CMV-seropositive.

V gene TRBV14 combines with J gene TRBJ2-5; D gene unclear. V lost 0 bases and J 0 bases, leaving 5 bases between the germline ends. Germline CDR1 reads SGHDN; CDR2 reads FVKESK. The CDR3 spans 14 residues. This chain's CDR3 is CASSQDRNQETQYF. The CDR3 nucleotides are TGTGCCAGCAGCCAAGACAGAAACCAAGAGACCCAGTACTTC.

The chain has TRBV29-1 and TRBJ1-2; 8 nucleotides line up with TRBD1. The length of the CDR3 is 11 residues. Germline V gene data show CDR1 as SQVTM and CDR2 as ANQGSEA. Trimming at V came to 5 bases and at J to 8 bases, leaving 4 bases not matched to a gene. For the CDR3, the DNA is TGCAGCGTTACGGACAGGGAGGGCTACACCTTC. As protein: CSVTDREGYTF.

This sequence joins TRBV11-3 and TRBJ2-3, with a possible D match to TRBD1 (7 bases). This CDR3 comprises 16 residues. V lost 3 bases and J 9 bases, leaving 22 bases between the germline ends. Germline CDR1 and CDR2: SGHNT and YENEEA. CDR3 bases: TGTGCCAGCAGCTTGTTGTCGGGCAGGGGGGTGGCGACGCAGTATTTT. It is translated as CASSLLSGRGVATQYF.

CDR3 loop: CAWSWSLSGETEAFF. The CDR3 coding sequence is TGTGCCTGGAGTTGGTCCCTTTCAGGGGAAACTGAAGCTTTCTTT. This chain joins TRBV30 and TRBJ1-1; D is possibly TRBD1 (6 bases). The CDR3 is 15 residues long. Trimming pared 2 bases from V and 5 bases from J, leaving 18 bases between. Germline V gene lookup returns CDR1 GTSNPN and CDR2 SVGIG (reference sequence).

The chain recombines TRBV27 with TRBJ2-5, with TRBD2 matching over 7 bases. This CDR3 spans 14 amino acids. Per the germline V gene, CDR1 is MNHEY and CDR2 is SMNVEV (reference sequence). V lost 0 bases to trimming and J lost 6 bases; unmatched junction nucleotides: 4. The CDR3 DNA reads TGTGCCAGCAGTTTATCAGCGGGGCTACAGACCCAGTACTTC. Translating gives CASSLSAGLQTQYF.

The chain carries TRBV18 and TRBJ1-5; perhaps TRBD1 as D (5 bases). The germline V gene has CDR1 KGHSH and CDR2 LQKENI. The V gene lost 5 bases and the J gene lost 0 bases, with 11 bases spanning the gap. CDR3 length: 15 amino acids. CDR3 protein: CASSFEGVSNQPQHF. CDR3 bases: TGTGCCAGCTCATTTGAAGGGGTTAGCAATCAGCCCCAGCATTTT.

The V call is TRBV15, the J call TRBJ2-5, with TRBD1 identical over 10 bases. Germline lookup yields CDR1 LNHNV and CDR2 YYDKDF (reference sequence). V shed 5 bases and J 4 bases; nucleotides not matched to a gene: 7. The CDR3 totals 15 residues. The CDR3 sequence is CATSGRQGAGETQYF. As DNA, the CDR3 is TGTGCCACCAGCGGTAGACAGGGGGCCGGAGAGACCCAGTACTTC.

The chain uses TRBV5-4 and TRBJ2-1, with 7 bases matching TRBD1. This CDR3 has 17 amino acids. V shed 4 bases, J shed 0 bases, and the junction held 10 bases outside the gene matches. Germline CDR1 SGHNT, CDR2 YYREEE (reference sequence). CDR3 nucleotide sequence: TGTGCCAGCAGCGACCGGACAGGCCGAAGCTCCTACAATGAGCAGTTCTTC. Translating gives CASSDRTGRSSYNEQFF. Full variable domain (rest looked up from reference TRBV5-4 and TRBJ2-1): ETGVTQSPTHLIKTRGQQVTLRCSSQSGHNTVSWYQQALGQGPQFIFQYYREEENGRGNFPPRFSGLQFPNYSSELNVNALELDDSALYLCASSDRTGRSSYNEQFFGPGTRLTVL.

The rearrangement links TRBV4-3 to TRBJ2-4, with D perhaps matching TRBD1 (6 bases). This CDR3 has 17 residues. The V and J ends lost 5 bases and 5 bases respectively, with 22 bases between them. Germline-derived CDR1 and CDR2 are LGHNA and YSLEER. For the CDR3, the DNA is TGCGCCAGCAGCAAACTAACAGGGTCATTCCGCCAAAACATTCAGTACTTC. It encodes CASSKLTGSFRQNIQYF.

This rearrangement joins TRBV30 to TRBJ2-1; 7 nucleotides agree with TRBD2. The CDR3 is made up of 16 amino acids. From germline, CDR1 is GTSNPN and CDR2 SVGIG (reference sequence). V shed 4 bases, J shed 0 bases, and the junction held 9 bases outside the gene matches. The DNA of the CDR3 is TGTGCCTGGATCCGAGGGGAGGGAAACTCCTACAATGAGCAGTTCTTC. It encodes CAWIRGEGNSYNEQFF. The full variable domain, in which reference TRBV30 and TRBJ2-1 provide the parts outside the CDR3, is SQTIHQWPATLVQPVGSPLSLECTVEGTSNPNLYWYRQAAGRGLQLLFYSVGIGQISSEVPQNLSASRPQDRQFILSSKKLLLSDSGFYLCAWIRGEGNSYNEQFFGPGTRLTVL.

The chain's CDR3 is CATSISREQYF. The CDR3 DNA is TGTGCCACCAGCATATCTCGCGAGCAGTACTTC. This chain connects TRBV15 to TRBJ2-7; D not resolved. Trimming shortened V by 4 bases and J by 6 bases, and 7 bases separated the two germline ends. The germline gives CDR1 LNHNV, CDR2 YYDKDF (reference sequence). The CDR3 has 11 amino acids.

This clone was detected a few times. The chain uses TRBV28 and TRBJ2-2, with 7 bases aligning to TRBD1. J was trimmed by 6 bases and V by 8 bases; bases with no gene match: 15. Looked up from germline, CDR1 is MDHEN and CDR2 is SYDVKM. The CDR3 loop spans 16 amino acids. The CDR3, as DNA: TGTGCCAGCTATAAGGAAGGGGGCGTGATCCCCGGGGAGCTGTTTTTT. The encoded protein is CASYKEGGVIPGELFF.

The CDR3 here is CASGRFTSGSSSYEQYF. CDR3 nucleotide sequence: TGTGCTAGTGGCCGATTTACTAGCGGGTCGAGCTCCTACGAGCAGTACTTC. This chain links TRBV12-5 with TRBJ2-7; TRBD2 aligns across 9 bases. Trimming removed 6 bases from V and 0 bases from J; junction bases left unmatched: 12. In germline, CDR1 is LGHNT, CDR2 FRNRAP. The CDR3 totals 17 residues.